These T cell receptor beta chains were read from a single sample in a study of blood T cell repertoires in COVID-19. TCRdb's copy holds only in-frame clones and misses some; the assay was immunoSEQ multiplex PCR. Here the sample spans 150,000 to 200,000 clones, roughly 84% being singletons. Sequenced input: peripheral blood. The receptors were gathered from a human donor with acute or convalescent COVID-19. The donor label of this sample is uncertain. Each CDR3 is given with its conserved first and last residue. D genes are given only for firm matches. The size of a clone is reported for some rows only, either as once, few or many, or as a class for expanded clones.

>TRBV7-3|TRBD2|.|TRBJ2-5
TGTGCCAGCAGCCCCCTGGGGCGGGAGGACGGGGAGACCCAGTACTTC
CASSPLGREDGETQYF
>TRBV28|.|.|TRBJ2-1
TGTGCCAGCAGCTCTGGTTCAGTGGACAATGAGCAGTTCTTC
CASSSGSVDNEQFF
>TRBV5-1|TRBD1|.|TRBJ1-1
TGCGCCAGCAGCTTCAATTCAGGGGGTGAAGCTTTCTTT
CASSFNSGGEAFF
>TRBV28|TRBD1|few|TRBJ1-5
TGTGCCAGCAGTTTGTATTCGGACAGGGGGATTCATAGCAATCAGCCCCAGCATTTT
CASSLYSDRGIHSNQPQHF
>TRBV4-1|.|.|TRBJ1-2
TGCGCCAGCAGCGCAAGTGCTGCTTCGGGGATTAACTATGGCTACACCTTC
CASSASAASGINYGYTF
>TRBV9|.|.|TRBJ2-7
TGTGCCAGCAGCGTAGGCTCGGGACGGGAGTACCACGAGCAGTACTTC
CASSVGSGREYHEQYF
>TRBV6-5|.|.|TRBJ2-4
TGTGCCAGCAGCCCCCGGACCGGGGGCATTCAGTACTTC
CASSPRTGGIQYF
>TRBV6-5|TRBD1|few|TRBJ1-2
TGTGCCAGCAGTTATCGGGACAGCCCTAACTATGGCTACACCTTC
CASSYRDSPNYGYTF
>TRBV19|.|.|TRBJ1-2
TGTGCCAGTAGTATTCTAGGGGAAACAGTGGGCTATGGCTACACCTTC
CASSILGETVGYGYTF
>TRBV6-5|.|few|TRBJ2-1
TGTGCCAGCGGAATTCCCCGGGGTAATGAGCAGTTCTTC
CASGIPRGNEQFF
>TRBV11-2|TRBD1|.|TRBJ1-4
TGTGCCAGCAGCCCGGGACAGGGGGCGACTAATGAAAAACTGTTTTTT
CASSPGQGATNEKLFF
>TRBV28|.|.|TRBJ1-1
TGTGCCACCCGACCACCGAGCGGGGTTTACACTGAAGCTTTCTTT
CATRPPSGVYTEAFF
>TRBV9|TRBD1|.|TRBJ2-5
TGTGCCAGCAGCGTAGGAGGGCGGGACAGGGACCAAGAGACCCAGTACTTC
CASSVGGRDRDQETQYF
>TRBV5-4|.|.|TRBJ1-2
TGTGCCAGCAGCTCCCGACAGGATAGGATGGGAGGCTACACCTTC
CASSSRQDRMGGYTF
>TRBV20-1|TRBD2|.|TRBJ2-1
TGCAGTGCATGGACTAGCGGGAGGCGGCTCTTC
CSAWTSGRRLF
>TRBV30|TRBD2|.|TRBJ2-2
TGTGCCTGGAGTGGCGGGAGGGGCGGCGCCGGGGAGCTGTTTTTT
CAWSGGRGGAGELFF
>TRBV11-2|.|.|TRBJ1-6
TGTGCCAGCAGCTTAAGCCAGGGGACCAATTCACCCCTCCACTTT
CASSLSQGTNSPLHF
>TRBV28|.|few|TRBJ1-4
TGTGCCAGCAGTTCCCGGGACACCGTTAATGAAAAACTGTTTTTT
CASSSRDTVNEKLFF
>TRBV7-9|TRBD2|once|TRBJ2-1
TGTGCCAGCAGCTCCGCGACCGGGACTAGCGGTTACAATGAGCAGTTCTTC
CASSSATGTSGYNEQFF
>TRBV18|.|.|TRBJ1-6
TGTGCCAGCTCACTGAACCGGGATACTTCCTCACCCCTCCACTTT
CASSLNRDTSSPLHF
>TRBV28|TRBD1|.|TRBJ1-6
TGTGCCAGCCGGGGACAGGGAGACTCACCCCTCCACTTT
CASRGQGDSPLHF
>TRBV14|TRBD2|.|TRBJ2-5
TGTGCCAGCAGCCAAGGTCTTCTACTAGCGGGACTAAGTAAGACCCAGTACTTC
CASSQGLLLAGLSKTQYF
>TRBV6-5|.|.|TRBJ2-7
TGTGCCAGCAGTTCCCAGTACGAGCAGTACTTC
CASSSQYEQYF
>TRBV11-1|TRBD2|.|TRBJ2-7
TGTGCCAGCAGCTTAGGGCGGGGGGGCACTCCTCGCGAGCAGTACTTC
CASSLGRGGTPREQYF
>TRBV6-4|.|.|TRBJ1-6
TGTGCCAGCAGTGAGTCTCGTGGCTCACCCCTCCACTTT
CASSESRGSPLHF
>TRBV28|TRBD1|.|TRBJ1-1
TGTGCCAGCAGTTTCCCCGGACAGGGTTTTGAAGCTTTCTTT
CASSFPGQGFEAFF
>TRBV7-8|TRBD2|.|TRBJ2-1
TGTGCCAGCAGCTTCTTACTACTAGCGGGGGGCTCCTACAATGAGCAGTTCTTC
CASSFLLLAGGSYNEQFF
>TRBV19|.|.|TRBJ1-5
TGTGCCAGTAGATCGGGTGAGGGACTCAATCAGCCCCAGCATTTT
CASRSGEGLNQPQHF
>TRBV9|.|.|TRBJ2-1
TGTGCCAGCAGCGTCGGGACACCCCCCATCGATGAGCAGTTCTTC
CASSVGTPPIDEQFF
>TRBV27|.|.|TRBJ2-7
TGTGCCAGCAGTTTATCGCGGGCCTTGGGCGAGCAGTACTTC
CASSLSRALGEQYF
>TRBV7-9|TRBD1|.|TRBJ2-7
TGTGCCAGCAGCCGCGGGACAGGGGATCCCTACGAGCAGTACTTC
CASSRGTGDPYEQYF
>TRBV5-6|TRBD1|.|TRBJ2-7
TGTGCCAGCAGCTTTACAGGGGACGAGCAGTACTTC
CASSFTGDEQYF
>TRBV5-1|.|.|TRBJ1-1
TGCGCCAGCAGCTTGGGACACACCAAACCGAACACTGAAGCTTTCTTT
CASSLGHTKPNTEAFF
>TRBV6-5|TRBD1|.|TRBJ1-3
TGTGCCAGCAGTCGCGACAGGGACCCTGGAAACACCATATATTTT
CASSRDRDPGNTIYF
>TRBV2|.|.|TRBJ1-5
TGTGCCAGCAGTGGGGGGGATCAGCCCCAGCATTTT
CASSGGDQPQHF
>TRBV18|TRBD1|.|TRBJ1-2
TGTGCCAGCTCACCGACGATAGACAGGGACGTCAACTATGGCTACACCTTC
CASSPTIDRDVNYGYTF
>TRBV2|TRBD1|once|TRBJ1-2
TGTGCCAGCACCCAAGGAAGGGGGCCCAGCTATGGCTACACCTTC
CASTQGRGPSYGYTF
>TRBV5-1|TRBD2|.|TRBJ2-2
TGCGCCAGCAGCTTCCTAGCGGACGCGAACACCGGGGAGCTGTTTTTT
CASSFLADANTGELFF
>TRBV7-9|TRBD2|.|TRBJ2-1
TGTGCCAGCAGCCGGACTAGCGGGAGAAGTAATGAGCAGTTCTTC
CASSRTSGRSNEQFF